This T cell receptor beta chain was captured in a study of control samples from healthy donors and cancer patients. The method was immunoSEQ multiplex PCR; TCRdb's version includes in-frame clones alone and lacks a portion of them. The sample lists roughly 50,000 clones, 85% to 95% seen once, with roughly 0.8% in the top ten. This receptor was identified in a man aged 25-45 years with colorectal cancer. The sample was PBMCs.

Written as DNA, the CDR3 is TGTGCCAGCAGCTTACCGGGACAGGGACAAGATAGGAACACTGAAGCTTTCTTT. It codes for CASSLPGQGQDRNTEAFF. The rearrangement joins TRBV11-2 to TRBJ1-1, with TRBD1 identical over 9 bases. There are 18 residues in the CDR3. J was trimmed by 1 base and V by 2 bases; bases with no gene match: 11. Germline assignment: CDR1 SGHAT and CDR2 FQNNGV.